A single sample is the source of the 27 T cell receptor beta chains below, sequenced in a study of blood T cells in healthy people across ages. Primers used in a second PCR of about 7 to 12 cycles were a sample-barcoded 5' primer and a J-beta primer mix. TCRdb reanalysed the 5' RACE reads using MiXCR and keeps one entry per CDR3 protein. The table lists some 920,000 distinct CDR3 sequences, roughly 50% of them singletons. The sequenced sample was blood. The receptor source for this set is a woman between 55 and 75 years old in good health.

The chain joins TRBV5-1 to TRBJ2-1; 8 positions agree with TRBD2. Germline V gives CDR1 SGHRS, CDR2 YFSETQ. After removal of 4 bases from V and 8 bases from J, the junction contained 14 bases not matched to a gene. The CDR3 covers 16 residues. CDR3 in DNA: TGCGCCAGCAGCCCCCGACTAGCGAATACCGGGGATGAGCAGTTCTTC. It specifies CASSPRLANTGDEQFF. Based on the CDR3 plus reference TRBV5-1 and TRBJ2-1, the full variable domain is KAGVTQTPRYLIKTRGQQVTLSCSPISGHRSVSWYQQTPGQGLQFLFEYFSETQRNKGNFPGRFSGRQFSNSRSEMNVSTLELGDSALYLCASSPRLANTGDEQFFGPGTRLTVL.

The chain joins TRBV15 to TRBJ2-1; a weak D match, TRBD2 (5 bases). The CDR3 has 17 amino acids. Germline V CDR1 and CDR2: LNHNV, YYDKDF (reference sequence). Trimming stripped 4 bases from V and 0 bases from J, with 16 bases between. The CDR3 DNA sequence: TGTGCCACCAGCACCCGAGCGGTGGGATCCTCCTACAATGAGCAGTTCTTC. Protein sequence: CATSTRAVGSSYNEQFF.

This clonotype was detected once. This may stem from a read error, because a much larger clone lies one nucleotide away. The V gene is TRBV27, the J gene TRBJ2-7, with 8 bases aligning to TRBD2. There are 15 residues in the CDR3. Germline CDR1 MNHEY, CDR2 SMNVEV (reference sequence). In DNA form, the CDR3 reads TGTGCCTGCAGTGCCACTAGCGGTTCTCCCTACGAGCAGTACTTC. Encoded protein: CACSATSGSPYEQYF.

The J gene is TRBJ2-5, the V gene TRBV27; 7 nucleotides match TRBD2. Germline trimming cut 5 bases from V and 0 bases from J; bases unmatched to any gene: 18. Germline CDR1 reads MNHEY; CDR2 reads SMNVEV (reference sequence). The CDR3 consists of 19 residues. The CDR3 DNA reads as TGTGCCAGCAGTCCCTTTATTGGAGCGGGAACCGTTAACCAAGAGACCCAGTACTTC. This translates into CASSPFIGAGTVNQETQYF.

The CDR3 here is CSARLRGTSTDTQYF. CDR3 sequence (DNA): TGCAGTGCTAGACTCCGAGGGACTAGTACAGATACGCAGTATTTT. The chain combines TRBV20-1 with TRBJ2-3, with 8 bases lining up with TRBD2. The ends lost 2 bases at V and 3 bases at J; junction bases unmatched: 7. The germline V gene has CDR1 DFQATT and CDR2 SNEGSKA (reference sequence). The length of the CDR3 is 15 residues.

This chain links TRBV6-5 with TRBJ2-5; maybe TRBD1 (6 bases). The CDR3 totals 15 residues. Germline loops: CDR1 MNHEY, CDR2 SVGAGI. V gave up 5 bases and J gave up 1 base, with 14 bases separating them. CDR3 nucleotides: TGTGCCAGCAGTCCCACAGGGAGTTCCCAAGAGACCCAGTACTTC. Protein sequence: CASSPTGSSQETQYF.

The chain carries TRBV27 and TRBJ1-1; TRBD1 is a possible D gene (5 bases). CDR3 length equals 15 residues. V was cut by 5 bases and J by 1 base, with 14 bases left in between. CDR1 is MNHEY and CDR2 is SMNVEV in the germline V gene (reference sequence). CDR3 bases: TGTGCCAGCAGTACCTCGTGGGGGGGGAACACTGAAGCTTTCTTT. As protein: CASSTSWGGNTEAFF.

This clonotype was counted a few times. This CDR3 reads CSVEVQGDYGYTF. The CDR3 DNA reads as TGCAGCGTTGAGGTACAGGGAGATTATGGCTACACCTTC. The chain recombines TRBV29-1 with TRBJ1-2, with D perhaps TRBD1 (6 bases). Germline assignment: CDR1 SQVTM and CDR2 ANQGSEA. The CDR3 has 13 residues. The germline V and J ends were trimmed by 3 bases and 5 bases, with 13 bases remaining between them.

V gene TRBV4-2 combines with J gene TRBJ2-1, with 8 bases fitting TRBD2. The CDR3 has 18 residues. Looked up from germline, CDR1 is LGHNA and CDR2 is YNFKEQ. The V and J ends lost 4 bases and 0 bases, in that order; junction bases with no gene match: 11. CDR3 region: CASSLRGGLGNSYNEQFF. The CDR3 DNA is TGTGCCAGCAGCCTCCGGGGGGGGCTAGGGAACTCCTACAATGAGCAGTTCTTC.

The V and J genes are TRBV4-1 and TRBJ1-6; the D is unclear. Germline V lookup: CDR1 MGHRA, CDR2 YSYEKL. The CDR3 sequence is 16 residues long. V lost 1 base and J 7 bases, leaving 14 bases between the germline ends. This chain's CDR3 is CASSQGRVGGNSPLHF. DNA of the CDR3: TGCGCCAGCAGCCAAGGACGGGTCGGCGGGAATTCACCCCTCCACTTT.

The rearrangement joins TRBV7-2 to TRBJ2-7; weak D call: TRBD1 (8 bases). Germline CDR1 and CDR2: SGHTA and FQGNSA. The CDR3 extends over 15 amino acids. Trimming stripped 1 base from V and 4 bases from J, with 14 bases between. The CDR3 loop is CASSLGTGRGYEQYF. The CDR3 region has the DNA TGTGCCAGCAGCTTAGGGACAGGGAGGGGGTACGAGCAGTACTTC.

For the CDR3, the DNA is TGTGCCAGCGGCGCGGCCCCCTACAATGAGCAGTTCTTC. It translates to CASGAAPYNEQFF. The chain recombines TRBV7-9 with TRBJ2-1, with unresolved D. Per the germline V gene, CDR1 is SEHNR and CDR2 is FQNEAQ (reference sequence). This CDR3 comprises 13 residues. Trimming cost V 8 bases and J 2 bases, with 10 bases left between them.

CDR3 amino acids: CSATLAGRSDTQYF. CDR3 in DNA: TGCAGTGCGACCCTAGCGGGAAGGTCAGATACGCAGTATTTT. The chain employs TRBV20-1 and TRBJ2-3; 9 bases are shared with TRBD2. The J segment lost 4 bases and the V segment lost 6 bases, leaving 8 bases of the junction unmatched. The CDR3 extends over 14 amino acids. Germline CDR1 is DFQATT and CDR2 is SNEGSKA (reference sequence).

This chain joins TRBV5-1 and TRBJ2-7, with 9 nucleotides matching TRBD1. This CDR3 is built from 15 residues. The germline gives CDR1 SGHRS, CDR2 YFSETQ. J lost 3 bases, V lost 10 bases, and 14 bases had no gene match. The CDR3 nucleotides read TGCGCCTCCAAAACGGGACAGGGACCCAACTACGAGCAGTACTTC. It is translated as CASKTGQGPNYEQYF.

This clonotype has a handful of counts. This chain links TRBV2 with TRBJ2-3; D may be TRBD2 (5 bases). This CDR3 has 13 amino acids. Germline CDR1 is SNHLY and CDR2 is FYNNEI. V gave up 11 bases and J gave up 2 bases, with 14 bases separating them. Here the CDR3 reads CAQRSRPTDTQYF. The CDR3 region has the DNA TGTGCCCAGCGGAGTCGACCCACAGATACGCAGTATTTT.

The V and J genes are TRBV6-5 and TRBJ2-5; D gene unclear. The V and J ends lost 1 base and 11 bases respectively, with 23 bases between them. This CDR3 spans 16 amino acids. Germline lookup yields CDR1 MNHEY and CDR2 SVGAGI. CDR3 nucleotide sequence: TGTGCCAGCAGTTACTTTGGGTCAGGAATTCGCCTTGAGCAGTACTTC. Translation: CASSYFGSGIRLEQYF.

The sample holds a few counts of this clonotype. The chain is built from TRBV7-9 and TRBJ2-4, with D unclear. The V and J ends lost 5 bases and 7 bases respectively, with 12 bases between them. Looked up from germline, CDR1 is SEHNR and CDR2 is FQNEAQ (reference sequence). The CDR3 has 13 residues. The chain's CDR3 is CASSAPLKNIQYF. The CDR3 DNA sequence: TGTGCCAGCAGCGCCCCCCTTAAGAACATTCAGTACTTC.

The rearrangement joins TRBV29-1 to TRBJ1-2, with D uncertain. The CDR3 length is 12 residues. The germline gives CDR1 SQVTM, CDR2 ANQGSEA. Trimming removed 3 bases from V and 10 bases from J, with 15 bases in between. The CDR3 loop is CSVDSTDTPYTF. DNA for the CDR3: TGCAGCGTTGACTCCACAGATACTCCCTACACCTTC. Variable domain in full (rest from reference TRBV29-1 and TRBJ1-2): SAVISQKPSRDICQRGTSLTIQCQVDSQVTMMFWYRQQPGQSLTLIATANQGSEATYESGFVIDKFPISRPNLTFSTLTVSNMSPEDSSIYLCSVDSTDTPYTFGSGTRLTVV.

This clonotype was recorded a few times. The chain employs TRBV11-2 and TRBJ2-5; TRBD1 agrees at 8 bases. The CDR3 contains 12 residues. The J segment lost 7 bases and the V segment lost 5 bases, leaving 3 bases of the junction unmatched. From germline, CDR1 is SGHAT and CDR2 FQNNGV. The CDR3 loop is CASSDGQGTQYF. CDR3 in DNA: TGTGCCAGCAGCGACGGACAGGGGACCCAGTACTTC.

This clonotype was counted between two and nine times. This chain joins TRBV11-3 and TRBJ2-1; tentatively, D is TRBD1 (6 bases). Trimming pared 1 base from V and 8 bases from J, leaving 18 bases between. Germline CDR1 reads SGHNT; CDR2 reads YENEEA. The CDR3 is made up of 16 amino acids. The CDR3 loop reads CASSLGTGQGWDEQFF. CDR3 nucleotides: TGTGCCAGCAGCTTAGGCACAGGCCAGGGGTGGGATGAGCAGTTCTTC. The whole variable domain, remainder taken from reference TRBV11-3 and TRBJ2-1, is EAGVVQSPRYKIIEKKQPVAFWCNPISGHNTLYWYLQNLGQGPELLIRYENEEAVDDSQLPKDRFSAERLKGVDSTLKIQPAELGDSAVYLCASSLGTGQGWDEQFFGPGTRLTVL.

The table lists this clonotype with a few counts. The chain couples TRBV5-6 to TRBJ2-7; 8 positions agree with TRBD1. J was trimmed by 2 bases and V by 6 bases; bases with no gene match: 4. Germline CDR1 and CDR2: SGHDT and YYEEEE. The CDR3 is made up of 13 amino acids. CDR3 nucleotides: TGTGCCAGCAAATTGGGACAGGCCTACGAGCAGTACTTC. Its protein product is CASKLGQAYEQYF.

This clonotype has a count of ten or more. V is TRBV6-6 and J is TRBJ2-7, with 9 nucleotides matching TRBD2. The CDR3 length is 18 residues. Germline V gene data show CDR1 as MNHNY and CDR2 as SVGAGI (reference sequence). V gave up 5 bases and J gave up 7 bases; unmatched junction bases: 21. The CDR3 is CASSHLPSSGRRGGEQYF. CDR3 in DNA: TGTGCCAGCAGTCACCTCCCGAGTAGCGGGAGAAGGGGCGGGGAGCAGTACTTC.

The chain combines TRBV12-3 or TRBV12-4 with TRBJ2-3; no reliable D call. This CDR3 has 14 residues. Deletions cut 5 bases from V and 3 bases from J, with 12 bases between. CDR3 DNA sequence: TGTGCCAGCAGTACAGACTCCAGAACAGATACGCAGTATTTT. Its protein product is CASSTDSRTDTQYF.

The CDR3 is CASSRTTSAYNEQFF. DNA of the CDR3: TGTGCCAGCAGCCGGACCACTTCTGCCTACAATGAGCAGTTCTTC. V gene TRBV6-5 combines with J gene TRBJ2-1; D not certain. Germline lookup yields CDR1 MNHEY and CDR2 SVGAGI. This CDR3 is built from 15 residues. V lost 6 bases, J lost 2 bases, and 14 bases lay in between.

In its sample, this clonotype was seen a few times. The CDR3 coding sequence is TGCGCCAGCAGCCAAGGGACAGGGCGAATTATGGAGCAGTACTTC. Protein product: CASSQGTGRIMEQYF. J is TRBJ2-7 and V is TRBV4-3; 8 positions agree with TRBD1. V lost 1 base and J lost 7; bases outside the gene matches: 9. CDR3 length: 15 amino acids. Germline CDR1 reads LGHNA; CDR2 reads YSLEER.

V gene TRBV6-2 or TRBV6-3 combines with J gene TRBJ2-7, with 7 bases lining up with TRBD2. The CDR3 extends over 15 amino acids. From germline, CDR1 is MNHEY and CDR2 SVGEGT. Trimming at V came to 7 bases and at J to 1 base, leaving 10 bases not matched to a gene. This CDR3 is CASTTWGAGSYEQYF. The CDR3 nucleotides read TGTGCCAGCACCACCTGGGGAGCGGGATCCTACGAGCAGTACTTC.

The chain combines TRBV29-1 with TRBJ2-7, with D possibly being TRBD2 (6 bases). The CDR3 spans 13 residues. CDR1 is SQVTM and CDR2 is ANQGSEA in the germline V gene. Trimming removed 3 bases at V and 4 bases at J, with 13 bases between. CDR3 loop: CSVEKEGAYEQYF. For the CDR3, the DNA is TGCAGCGTTGAGAAGGAGGGAGCTTACGAGCAGTACTTC.